This T cell receptor beta chain was documented in a study of cytomegalovirus exposure and HLA in healthy donors. PCR primers comprised 60 Vbeta and 13 Jbeta primers. TCRdb keeps only in-frame clones here, not all; method: immunoSEQ multiplex PCR. Found here are roughly 140,000 clones, roughly 83% of them singletons; the top ten hold 4% to 5%. This CDR3 is built from 15 residues. Trimming removed 3 bases at V and 4 bases at J, with 15 bases between. Germline CDR1 is SGHDN and CDR2 is FVKESK. This clone was detected only once. This sequence was found in a man aged 35 to 55 in good health and CMV-seropositive. The J gene is TRBJ2-5, the V gene TRBV14; possible D gene TRBD2, 7 bases. Sequences were obtained from PBMCs. The CDR3 sequence: CASSHRRGGRETQYF. The CDR3 coding sequence is TGTGCCAGCAGCCACCGGAGGGGGGGCCGAGAGACCCAGTACTTC.